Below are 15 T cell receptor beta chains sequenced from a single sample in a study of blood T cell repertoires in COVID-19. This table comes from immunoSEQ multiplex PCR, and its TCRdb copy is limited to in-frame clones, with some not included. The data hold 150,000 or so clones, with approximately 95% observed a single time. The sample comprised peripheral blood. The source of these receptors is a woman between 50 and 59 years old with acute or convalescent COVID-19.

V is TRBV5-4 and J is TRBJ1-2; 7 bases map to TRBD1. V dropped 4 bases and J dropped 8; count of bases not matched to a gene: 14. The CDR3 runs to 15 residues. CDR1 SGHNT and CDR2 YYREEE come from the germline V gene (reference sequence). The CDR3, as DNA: TGTGCCAGCAGCACATCGACTGACAGGGTGCGGGGCTACACCTTC. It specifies CASSTSTDRVRGYTF. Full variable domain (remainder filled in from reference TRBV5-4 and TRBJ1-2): ETGVTQSPTHLIKTRGQQVTLRCSSQSGHNTVSWYQQALGQGPQFIFQYYREEENGRGNFPPRFSGLQFPNYSSELNVNALELDDSALYLCASSTSTDRVRGYTFGSGTRLTVV.

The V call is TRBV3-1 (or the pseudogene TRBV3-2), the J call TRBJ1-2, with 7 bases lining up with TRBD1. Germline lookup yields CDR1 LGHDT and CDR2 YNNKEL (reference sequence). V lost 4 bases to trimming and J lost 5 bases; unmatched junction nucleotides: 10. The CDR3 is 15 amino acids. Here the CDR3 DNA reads TGTGCCAGCAGCCCCATGCAGACAGGGCCTTATGGCTACACCTTC. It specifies CASSPMQTGPYGYTF.

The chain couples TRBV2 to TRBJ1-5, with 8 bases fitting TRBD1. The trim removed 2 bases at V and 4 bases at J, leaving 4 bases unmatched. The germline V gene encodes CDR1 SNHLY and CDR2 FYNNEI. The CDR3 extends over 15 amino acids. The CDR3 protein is CASSEWTGQNQPQHF. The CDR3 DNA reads TGTGCCAGCAGTGAATGGACAGGGCAAAATCAGCCCCAGCATTTT.

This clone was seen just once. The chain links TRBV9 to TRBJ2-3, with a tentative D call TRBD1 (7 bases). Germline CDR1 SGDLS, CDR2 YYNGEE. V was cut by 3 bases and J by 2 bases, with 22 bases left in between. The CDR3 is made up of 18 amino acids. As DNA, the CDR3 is TGTGCCAGCAGCGCTCGCTCGTGGGGGGACAGAGACACAGATACGCAGTATTTT. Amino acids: CASSARSWGDRDTDTQYF.

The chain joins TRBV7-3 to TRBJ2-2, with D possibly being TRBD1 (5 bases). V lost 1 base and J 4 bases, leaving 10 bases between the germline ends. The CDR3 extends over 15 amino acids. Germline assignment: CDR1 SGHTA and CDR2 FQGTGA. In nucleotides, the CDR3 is TGTGCCAGCAGCTTAAGCAGGGCTAGCACCGGGGAGCTGTTTTTT. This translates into CASSLSRASTGELFF.

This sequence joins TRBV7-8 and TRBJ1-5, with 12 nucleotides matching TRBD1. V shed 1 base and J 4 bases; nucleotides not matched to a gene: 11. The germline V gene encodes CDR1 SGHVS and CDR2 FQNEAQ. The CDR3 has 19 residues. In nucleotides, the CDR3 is TGTGCCAGCAGCTTAGTGATGGGGACAGGGGGCGAGTTAAATCAGCCCCAGCATTTT. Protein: CASSLVMGTGGELNQPQHF.

The CDR3 region is CASRDYSYEQYF. The CDR3 DNA sequence: TGTGCCAGTAGGGACTATTCCTACGAGCAGTACTTC. This sequence joins TRBV28 and TRBJ2-7; 7 positions match TRBD2. Trimming took 9 bases from V and 1 from J; bases not matched to a gene: 3. CDR3 length: 12 amino acids. Germline CDR1 is MDHEN and CDR2 is SYDVKM.

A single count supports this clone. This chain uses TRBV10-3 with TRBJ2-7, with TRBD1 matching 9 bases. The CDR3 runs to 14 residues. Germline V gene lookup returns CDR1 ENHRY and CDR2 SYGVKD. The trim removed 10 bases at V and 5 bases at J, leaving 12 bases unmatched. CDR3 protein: CATRVGTGLDEQYF. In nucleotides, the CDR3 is TGTGCCACCAGGGTTGGGACAGGGCTTGACGAGCAGTACTTC.

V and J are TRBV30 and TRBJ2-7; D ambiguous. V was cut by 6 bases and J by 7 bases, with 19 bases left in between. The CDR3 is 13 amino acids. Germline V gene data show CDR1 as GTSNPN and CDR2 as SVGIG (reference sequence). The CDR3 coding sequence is TGTGCCTGCTTGGGTCAGGTCCCATGGGAGCAGTACTTC. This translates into CACLGQVPWEQYF.

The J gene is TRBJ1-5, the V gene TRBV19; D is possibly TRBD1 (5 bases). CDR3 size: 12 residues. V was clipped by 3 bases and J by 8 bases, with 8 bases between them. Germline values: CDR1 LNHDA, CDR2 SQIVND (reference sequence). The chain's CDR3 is CASSMGGEPQHF. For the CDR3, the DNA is TGTGCCAGTAGTATGGGGGGAGAGCCCCAGCATTTT.

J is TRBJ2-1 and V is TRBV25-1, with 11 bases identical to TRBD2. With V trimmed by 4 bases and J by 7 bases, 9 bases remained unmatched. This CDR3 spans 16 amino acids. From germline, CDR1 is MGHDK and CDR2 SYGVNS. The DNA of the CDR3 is TGTGCCAGCAGTGTGATAGGTAGCGGGGGGGGAAATGAGCAGTTCTTC. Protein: CASSVIGSGGGNEQFF.

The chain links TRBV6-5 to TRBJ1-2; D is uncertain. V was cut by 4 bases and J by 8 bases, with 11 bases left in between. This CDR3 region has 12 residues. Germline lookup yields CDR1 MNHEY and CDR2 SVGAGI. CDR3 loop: CASSSALGGYTF. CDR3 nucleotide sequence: TGTGCCAGCAGTTCTGCCCTAGGCGGCTACACCTTC.

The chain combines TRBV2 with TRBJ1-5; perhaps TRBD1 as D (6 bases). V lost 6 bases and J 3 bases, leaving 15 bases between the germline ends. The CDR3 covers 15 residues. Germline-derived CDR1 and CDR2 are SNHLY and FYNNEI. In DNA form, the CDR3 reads TGTGCCAGCAGCCCAGGGGCATTGGACAATCAGCCCCAGCATTTT. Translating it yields CASSPGALDNQPQHF. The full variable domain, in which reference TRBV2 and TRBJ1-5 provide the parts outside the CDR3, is EPEVTQTPSHQVTQMGQEVILRCVPISNHLYFYWYRQILGQKVEFLVSFYNNEISEKSEIFDDQFSVERPDGSNFTLKIRSTKLEDSAMYFCASSPGALDNQPQHFGDGTRLSIL.

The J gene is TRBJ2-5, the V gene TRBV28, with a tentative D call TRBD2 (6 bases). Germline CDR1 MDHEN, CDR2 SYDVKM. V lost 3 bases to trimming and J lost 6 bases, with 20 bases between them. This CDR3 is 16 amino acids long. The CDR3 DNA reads TGTGCCAGCAGTTTGGGGGTGGCGGGAACCTCCAAGACCCAGTACTTC. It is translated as CASSLGVAGTSKTQYF.

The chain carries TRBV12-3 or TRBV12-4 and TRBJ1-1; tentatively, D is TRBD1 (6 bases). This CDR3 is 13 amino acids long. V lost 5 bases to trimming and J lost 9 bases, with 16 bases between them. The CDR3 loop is CASSKYRDKQAFF. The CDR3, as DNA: TGTGCCAGCAGTAAATACCGGGACAAACAAGCTTTCTTT.